The clone carrying this T cell receptor beta chain appeared a few times. The source of the sample is a study of response to subunit inactivated influenza vaccine. MiXCR, applied by TCRdb to the RT-PCR reads, yields one record per CDR3 protein. This sample yields a few hundred thousand distinct CDR3 sequences, of which roughly 12% are seen a single time; roughly 11% belongs to the top ten. This CDR3 has 14 residues. CDR1 SGHRS and CDR2 YFSETQ come from the germline V gene. The J segment lost 7 bases and the V segment lost 0 bases, leaving 3 bases of the junction unmatched. These same records also appear under a second study, on T cells expressing NK-cell markers. That publication notes: cDNA encoding TCR beta was synthesized via 5'RACE template switching incorporating UMIs. In a group of about 6 donors, dominant NKG2C+ clonotypes represented about 1.0-7.0% of CD8+ T cells.

The sequenced sample was PBMCs from blood, obtained on the day of vaccination. The chain employs TRBV5-1 and TRBJ1-4; 7 nucleotides line up with TRBD1. The TCR comes from a middle-aged man who received an inactivated influenza vaccine. The CDR3 sequence is CASSLAGGGEKLFF. The CDR3 nucleotides read TGCGCCAGCAGCTTGGCAGGGGGTGGTGAAAAACTGTTTTTT.